This T cell receptor (beta chain) was observed in a study of breast tumors, draining lymph nodes, adjacent tissues. Samples came from axillary lymph nodes draining the breast cancer. The CDR3 extends over 14 amino acids. Per the germline V gene, CDR1 is SGDLS and CDR2 is YYNGEE. This clonotype was recorded many times. Its specificity is unknown. The junction does not match germline at one end; this may be a read error. Each CDR3 protein gets one entry after TCRdb re-called the multiplex PCR reads with MiXCR. The sample has about 170,000 distinct CDR3 sequences; approximately 33% are singletons. Study-level results: Compared with basal-like, luminal-like tumors shared significantly more repertoire with nontumor tissue. Tumors had less TCR diversity than lymph nodes, more than nontumor tissue. Tumor T cell lymph node origin was a supported hypothesis, not proven.

The sample was axillary lymph node tissue. This chain joins TRBV9 and TRBJ2-5; either TRBD1 or TRBD2 may supply D (5 bases each). The receptor's source is a female donor with breast cancer. Some clones in this sample may be carry-over from other donors' samples. The CDR3 spells CASSVMGVGETQSF. The CDR3 DNA follows: TGTGCCAGCAGCGTAATGGGGGTCGGGGAGACCCAGTCCTTC. The complete variable domain, with remaining parts taken from reference TRBV9 and TRBJ2-5, reads DSGVTQTPKHLITATGQRVTLRCSPRSGDLSVYWYQQSLDQGLQFLIQYYNGEERAKGNILERFSAQQFPDLHSELNLSSLELGDSALYFCASSVMGVGETQSFGPGTRLLVL.